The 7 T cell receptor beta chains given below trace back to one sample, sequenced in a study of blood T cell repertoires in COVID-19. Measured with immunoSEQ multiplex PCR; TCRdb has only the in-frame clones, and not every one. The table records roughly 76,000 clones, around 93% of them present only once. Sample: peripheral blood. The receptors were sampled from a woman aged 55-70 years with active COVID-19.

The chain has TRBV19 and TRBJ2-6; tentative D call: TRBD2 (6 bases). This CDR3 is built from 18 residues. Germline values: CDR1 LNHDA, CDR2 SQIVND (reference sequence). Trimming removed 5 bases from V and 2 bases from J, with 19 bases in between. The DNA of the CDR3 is TGTGCCAGTAGTCCTCATCTGGGGTCGGGGGCTGGGGCCAACGTCCTGACTTTC. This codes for CASSPHLGSGAGANVLTF.

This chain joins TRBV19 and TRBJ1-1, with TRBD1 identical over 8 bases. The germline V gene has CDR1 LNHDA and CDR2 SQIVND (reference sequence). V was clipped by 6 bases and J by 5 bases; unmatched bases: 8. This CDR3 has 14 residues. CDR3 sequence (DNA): TGTGCCAGTAGGCAACAGGGGGAAGGTACTGAAGCTTTCTTT. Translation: CASRQQGEGTEAFF.

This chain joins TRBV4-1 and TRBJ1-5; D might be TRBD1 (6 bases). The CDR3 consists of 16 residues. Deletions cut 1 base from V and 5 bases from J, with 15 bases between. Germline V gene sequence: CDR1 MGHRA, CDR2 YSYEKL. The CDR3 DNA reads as TGCGCCAGCAGCCAAGCCCTGGGACAAGACCATCAGCCCCAGCATTTT. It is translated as CASSQALGQDHQPQHF.

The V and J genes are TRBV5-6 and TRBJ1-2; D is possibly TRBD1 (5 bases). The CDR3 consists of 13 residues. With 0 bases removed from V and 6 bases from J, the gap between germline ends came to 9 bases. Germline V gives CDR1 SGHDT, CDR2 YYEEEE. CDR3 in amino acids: CASSLGQGDGYTF. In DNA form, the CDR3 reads TGTGCCAGCAGCTTGGGCCAGGGTGATGGCTACACCTTC.

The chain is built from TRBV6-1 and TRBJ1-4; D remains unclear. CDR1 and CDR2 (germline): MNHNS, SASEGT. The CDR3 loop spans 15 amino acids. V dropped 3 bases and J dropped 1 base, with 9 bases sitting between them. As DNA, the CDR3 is TGTGCCAGCAGTGATACAGCGGGAACTAATGAAAAACTGTTTTTT. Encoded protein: CASSDTAGTNEKLFF.

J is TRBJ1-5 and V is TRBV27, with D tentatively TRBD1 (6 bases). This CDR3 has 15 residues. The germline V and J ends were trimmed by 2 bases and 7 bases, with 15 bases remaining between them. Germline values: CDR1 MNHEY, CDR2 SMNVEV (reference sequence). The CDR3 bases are TGTGCCAGCAGTTTAGTACGGGGGGGCGGGCAGCCCCAGCATTTT. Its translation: CASSLVRGGGQPQHF.

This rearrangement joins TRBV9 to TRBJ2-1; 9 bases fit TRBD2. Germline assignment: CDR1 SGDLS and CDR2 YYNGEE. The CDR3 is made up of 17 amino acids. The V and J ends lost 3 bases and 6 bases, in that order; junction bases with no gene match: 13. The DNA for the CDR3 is TGTGCCAGCAGCGGTCTTAGCGGGAGTTCTTGGTCCAATGAGCAGTTCTTC. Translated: CASSGLSGSSWSNEQFF.